This TCR beta chain stems from a study of breast tumors, draining lymph nodes, adjacent tissues. In its sample, this clonotype was seen many times. Its target is unknown. General study findings and limits: Most tumor T cells seemingly derive from lymph node, then expand in tumor. Compared with lymph nodes, tumors were less diverse; compared with nontumor tissue, more. Tumor and nontumor repertoires were significantly more similar in luminal-like than in basal-like breast cancer.

A single record per CDR3 protein comes from TCRdb applying MiXCR to the multiplex PCR reads. The data contain approximately 52,000 distinct CDR3 sequences, under 50% of them singletons. This clonotype originated in a female donor with breast cancer. Some clones in this sample may be carry-over from other donors' samples. The sequencing sample was made of breast tumor tissue.

CDR3 region: CASSAGLNQETQYF. The CDR3 nucleotides read TGTGCCAGCAGCGCCGGACTAAACCAAGAGACCCAGTACTTC. The chain is built from TRBV9 and TRBJ2-5, with a tentative D call TRBD2 (6 bases). Germline V gene lookup returns CDR1 SGDLS and CDR2 YYNGEE. Between the trimmed V and J ends, which lost 3 bases and 0 bases, there was a span of 9 bases. This CDR3 has 14 amino acids.